The present T cell receptor (beta chain) was sequenced within a study of cytomegalovirus exposure and HLA in healthy donors. PCR involved 60 Vbeta and 13 Jbeta primers. This table comes from immunoSEQ multiplex PCR, and its TCRdb copy is limited to in-frame clones, with some not included. The sample includes 100,000 to 150,000 clones, about 80% of them seen just once. The TCR comes from a man aged 25 to 40 in good health and CMV-seropositive. The specimen sequenced was PBMCs.

Here the CDR3 reads CASSSPGYNEQFF. In nucleotides, the CDR3 is TGTGCCAGTAGTAGCCCAGGCTACAATGAGCAGTTCTTC. The rearrangement joins TRBV19 to TRBJ2-1; no firm D call. Germline CDR1 is LNHDA and CDR2 is SQIVND (reference sequence). V shed 4 bases and J shed 3 bases, with 7 bases lying between them. The CDR3 runs to 13 residues. Combining the CDR3 with reference TRBV19 and TRBJ2-1 gives the whole variable domain DGGITQSPKYLFRKEGQNVTLSCEQNLNHDAMYWYRQDPGQGLRLIYYSQIVNDFQKGDIAEGYSVSREKKESFPLTVTSAQKNPTAFYLCASSSPGYNEQFFGPGTRLTVL.